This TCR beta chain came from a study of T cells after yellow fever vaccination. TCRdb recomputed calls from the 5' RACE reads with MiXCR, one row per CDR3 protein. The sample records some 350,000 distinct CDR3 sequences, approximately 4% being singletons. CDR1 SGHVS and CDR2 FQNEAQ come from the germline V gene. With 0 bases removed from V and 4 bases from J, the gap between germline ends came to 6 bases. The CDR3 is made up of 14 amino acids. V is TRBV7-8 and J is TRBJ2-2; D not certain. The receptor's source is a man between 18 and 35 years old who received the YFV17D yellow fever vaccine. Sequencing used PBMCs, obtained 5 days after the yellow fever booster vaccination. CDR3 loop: CASSLAAITGELFF. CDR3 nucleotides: TGTGCCAGCAGCTTAGCGGCCATCACCGGGGAGCTGTTTTTT.